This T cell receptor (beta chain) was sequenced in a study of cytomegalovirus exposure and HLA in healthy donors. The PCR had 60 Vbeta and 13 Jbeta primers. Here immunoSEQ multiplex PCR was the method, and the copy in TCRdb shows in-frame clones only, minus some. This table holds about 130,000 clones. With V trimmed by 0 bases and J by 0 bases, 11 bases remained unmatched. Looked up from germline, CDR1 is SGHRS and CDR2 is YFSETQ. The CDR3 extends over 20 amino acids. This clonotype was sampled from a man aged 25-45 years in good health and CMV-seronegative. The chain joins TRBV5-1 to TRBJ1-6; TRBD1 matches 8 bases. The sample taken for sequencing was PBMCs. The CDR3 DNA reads TGCGCCAGCAGCTTGGCCAGGGGGCCAGGGGAACCCTCCTATAATTCACCCCTCCACTTT. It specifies CASSLARGPGEPSYNSPLHF. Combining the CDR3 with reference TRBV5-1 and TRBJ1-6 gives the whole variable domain KAGVTQTPRYLIKTRGQQVTLSCSPISGHRSVSWYQQTPGQGLQFLFEYFSETQRNKGNFPGRFSGRQFSNSRSEMNVSTLELGDSALYLCASSLARGPGEPSYNSPLHFGNGTRLTVT.